This T cell receptor (beta chain) comes out of a study of identical twins. Findings of the study overall: High-abundance cord blood beta clonotypes had fewer insertions; memory repertoires showed none.

This clonotype has just a few counts. The antigen is unknown. Each CDR3 protein is one row after TCRdb ran MiXCR on the 5' RACE reads. This sample has approximately 620,000 distinct CDR3 sequences, with roughly 8% found just once. This same sample was also part of a study on yellow fever vaccine responses in identical twins.

This TCR was sampled from a woman aged 18-35 years in good health. Sequencing input: PBMCs.

CDR3 bases: TGTGCCATCAGCGAGCGGGAGGTTACTAGCACAGATACGCAGTATTTT. Translated, it gives CAISEREVTSTDTQYF. V usage is TRBV10-3 and J usage is TRBJ2-3; 9 bases line up with TRBD2. This CDR3 spans 16 amino acids. Trimming cost V 6 bases and J 0 bases; bases outside gene matches: 7. Germline loops: CDR1 ENHRY, CDR2 SYGVKD.